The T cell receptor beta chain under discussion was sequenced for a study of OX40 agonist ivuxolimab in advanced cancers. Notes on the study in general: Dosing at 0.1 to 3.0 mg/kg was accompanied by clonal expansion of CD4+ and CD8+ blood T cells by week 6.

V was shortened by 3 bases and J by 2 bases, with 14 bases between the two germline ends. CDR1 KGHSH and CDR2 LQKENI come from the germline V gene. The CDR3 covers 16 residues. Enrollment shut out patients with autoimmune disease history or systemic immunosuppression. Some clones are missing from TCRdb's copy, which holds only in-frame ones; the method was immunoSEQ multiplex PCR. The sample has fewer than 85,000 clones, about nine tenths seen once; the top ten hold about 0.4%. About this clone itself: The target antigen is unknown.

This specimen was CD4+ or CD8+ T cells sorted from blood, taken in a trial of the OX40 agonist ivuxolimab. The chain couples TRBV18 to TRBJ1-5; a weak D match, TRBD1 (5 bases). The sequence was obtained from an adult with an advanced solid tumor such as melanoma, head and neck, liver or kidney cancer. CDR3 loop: CASSPNPRDGNQPQHF. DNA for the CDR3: TGTGCCAGCTCACCCAACCCGAGGGACGGCAATCAGCCCCAGCATTTT.